The present TCR beta chain was sequenced within a study of cytomegalovirus exposure and HLA in healthy donors. Study findings and constraints: A later analysis showed that HLA-associated TCR beta chains had undergone more clonal expansion than equally common others.

PCR used 60 Vbeta primers and 13 Jbeta primers. Libraries were prepared by immunoSEQ multiplex PCR; TCRdb keeps only in-frame clonotypes and omits some of them. The sample records about 210,000 clones, under 85% being singletons. With regard to this clone: Antigen unknown.

The receptor was isolated from a woman between 45 and 65 years old in good health and CMV-seropositive. The sample taken for sequencing was PBMCs.

The CDR3 bases are TGTGCCAGTAGTTCGGCCAGGGCAGGGGACACTGAAGCTTTCTTT. Protein sequence: CASSSARAGDTEAFF. This chain connects TRBV19 to TRBJ1-1, with a weak D call TRBD1 (6 bases). CDR3 length equals 15 residues. Germline assignment: CDR1 LNHDA and CDR2 SQIVND (reference sequence). Deletions cut 5 bases from V and 3 bases from J, with 16 bases between.